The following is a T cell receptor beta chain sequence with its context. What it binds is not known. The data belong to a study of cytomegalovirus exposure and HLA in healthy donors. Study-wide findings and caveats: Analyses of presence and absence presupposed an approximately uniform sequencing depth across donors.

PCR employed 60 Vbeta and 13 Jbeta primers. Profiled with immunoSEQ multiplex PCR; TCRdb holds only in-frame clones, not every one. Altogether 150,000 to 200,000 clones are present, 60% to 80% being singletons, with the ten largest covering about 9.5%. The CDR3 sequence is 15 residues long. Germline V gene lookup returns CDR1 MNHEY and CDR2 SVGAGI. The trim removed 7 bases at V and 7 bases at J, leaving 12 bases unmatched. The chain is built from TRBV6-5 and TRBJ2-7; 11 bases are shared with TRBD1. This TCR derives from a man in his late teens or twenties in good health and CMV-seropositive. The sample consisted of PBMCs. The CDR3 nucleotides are TGTGCCAGCACCCCTTTCTTCGGGACAGGGGGGGAGCAGTACTTC. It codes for CASTPFFGTGGEQYF.